This TCR beta chain was sequenced in a study of T-cell reconstitution after alpha-beta-depleted transplantation in children. This sample's TCRbeta library carried unique molecular identifier barcodes. One entry per CDR3 protein results from TCRdb running MiXCR on the PCR reads. The sample holds more than 200,000 distinct CDR3 sequences, 8.4% seen once. The CDR3 runs to 15 residues. V gave up 1 base and J gave up 4 bases, with 10 bases separating them. Germline V CDR1 and CDR2: LGHDT, YNNKEL (reference sequence). The rearrangement joins TRBV3-1 to TRBJ2-2, with D perhaps matching TRBD2 (6 bases). This TCR came from a male patient under 10 years old who had a stem cell transplant for acute myeloid leukemia, so the T cells may come from the graft donor. The sequencing here drew on PBMCs, mostly from graft donor cells, taken 360 days after TCRalphabeta/CD19-depleted stem cell transplant. The CDR3 bases are TGTGCCAGCAGCCAAGTAGCGGTCCCCACCGGGGAGCTGTTTTTT. Protein: CASSQVAVPTGELFF.